This T cell receptor (beta chain) was sequenced in a study of blood T cell repertoires in COVID-19 (dated by TCRdb to about 2020). At the level of the whole study: The collaborator samples originated in the United States, Italy and Spain and spanned the acute and convalescent phases of COVID-19. The material from the prospective study consisted of cDNA or gDNA derived from T cells, B-cell-depleted T cells, or PBMCs. The dataset comprised deeply sampled blood TCRbeta repertoires from subjects exposed to, actively infected with, or recovered from COVID-19. The repertoires were released in a freely available public database intended as a resource for research on the immune response to SARS-CoV-2. Samples were obtained from the ongoing ImmuneRACE study (first 160 participants) and from about 1,300 subjects provided by 6 global collaborators. Nearly every sample came with metadata listing a de-identified subject ID, COVID-19 status, age in years and sex. Where HLA class I and class II types were available, the types were taken from metadata supplied by the sample provider, not from assay-based typing.

TCRbeta CDR3 regions were amplified from genomic DNA using the immunoSEQ Assay, a bias-controlled multiplex PCR. As for the authors' bioinformatics: The number of nucleated cells in each sample was estimated from the amplification of reference gene primers within the assay. To quantify the absolute abundance of each unique TCRbeta CDR3 rearrangement, sequence reads were collapsed and filtered. Productive Simpson clonality was computed per sample as the square root of Simpson's diversity index over productive rearrangements. Drawn from immuneACCESS, this table holds only the in-frame rearrangements with V and J called that TCRdb kept. Clones are partly lost; checked studies trace under half to an unresolved V gene and leave the rest unexplained. V, J and clone size reflect that table, while D and trimming were determined from the DNA. Here the sample has about 220,000 clones; 87% occur a single time. The top ten clonotypes cover over 1.5% of the sample.

The research as a whole found: The amount of clinical and demographic metadata varied by source and participant and was provided uncurated.

Concerning this clone: Its recognized antigen is unknown. No much larger clone exists at a distance of one base, and base qualities are not known.

Whole blood was collected in K2EDTA tubes by collaborating institutions according to the institutions' own protocols. For TCRbeta analysis, collaborators shipped samples in one of three forms: frozen whole blood, isolated PBMCs, or DNA extracted from either of those sample types. This TCR was recovered from a man aged 35-49 years with active or convalescent COVID-19. The sequenced material came from peripheral blood.

The DNA reads as follows: TGCGCCAGCATGCCAGGGGGCAGCGACACCGGGGAGCTGTTTTTT. The encoded protein is CASMPGGSDTGELFF. The V and J segments used are TRBV5-1 and TRBJ2-2; TRBD1 lines up with 8 middle nucleotides. Germline trimming amounts to 6 bases on V and 3 bases on J, with 7 as the count of junction bases outside the gene matches. Taken from cysteine to phenylalanine, the CDR3 has 15 residues. Here the CDR3 DNA is all that survives: 45 bases in frame from base 1. The CDR1 and CDR2 encoded by the germline V gene are SGHRS and YFSETQ.